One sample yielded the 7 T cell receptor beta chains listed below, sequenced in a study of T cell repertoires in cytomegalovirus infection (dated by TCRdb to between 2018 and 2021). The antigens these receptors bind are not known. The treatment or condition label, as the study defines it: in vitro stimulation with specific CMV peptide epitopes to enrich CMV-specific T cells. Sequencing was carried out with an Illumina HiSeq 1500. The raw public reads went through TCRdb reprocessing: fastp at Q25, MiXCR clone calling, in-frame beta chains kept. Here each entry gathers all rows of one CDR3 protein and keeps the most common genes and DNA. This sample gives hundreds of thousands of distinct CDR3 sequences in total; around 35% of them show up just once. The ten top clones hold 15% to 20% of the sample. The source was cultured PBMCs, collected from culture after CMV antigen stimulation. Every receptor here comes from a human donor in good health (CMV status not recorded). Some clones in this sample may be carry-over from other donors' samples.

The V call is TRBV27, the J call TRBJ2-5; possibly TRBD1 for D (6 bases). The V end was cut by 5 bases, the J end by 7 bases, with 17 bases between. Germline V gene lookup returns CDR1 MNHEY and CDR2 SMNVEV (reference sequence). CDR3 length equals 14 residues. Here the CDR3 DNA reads TGTGCCAGCAGTCCAGGGGAGACTTTGGGGACCCAGTACTTC. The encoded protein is CASSPGETLGTQYF.

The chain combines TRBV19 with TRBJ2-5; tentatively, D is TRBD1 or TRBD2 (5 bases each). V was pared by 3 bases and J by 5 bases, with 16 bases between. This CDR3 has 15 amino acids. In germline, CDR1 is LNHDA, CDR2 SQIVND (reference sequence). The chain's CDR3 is CASSIRGVYAETQYF. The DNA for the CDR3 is TGTGCCAGTAGTATCCGAGGGGTATACGCGGAGACCCAGTACTTC.

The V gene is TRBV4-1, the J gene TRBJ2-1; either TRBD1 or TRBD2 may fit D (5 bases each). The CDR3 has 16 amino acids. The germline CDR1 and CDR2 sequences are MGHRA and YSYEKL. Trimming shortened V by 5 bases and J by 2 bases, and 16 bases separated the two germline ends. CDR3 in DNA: TGCGCCAGCAGCAAAAAGGGGACGGGCGCCTACAATGAGCAGTTCTTC. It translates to CASSKKGTGAYNEQFF.

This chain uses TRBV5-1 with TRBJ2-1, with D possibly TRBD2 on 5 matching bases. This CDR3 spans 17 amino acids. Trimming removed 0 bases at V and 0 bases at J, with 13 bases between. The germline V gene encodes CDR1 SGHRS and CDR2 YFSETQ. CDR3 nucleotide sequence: TGCGCCAGCAGCTTGGGCCCTCTAGCAGCCTCCTACAATGAGCAGTTCTTC. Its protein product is CASSLGPLAASYNEQFF.

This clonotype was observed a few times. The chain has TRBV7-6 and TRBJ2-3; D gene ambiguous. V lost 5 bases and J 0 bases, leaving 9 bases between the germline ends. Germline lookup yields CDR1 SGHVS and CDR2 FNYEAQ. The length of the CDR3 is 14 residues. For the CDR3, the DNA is TGTGCCAGCAGCCCCGTGGCGAGCACAGATACGCAGTATTTT. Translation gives CASSPVASTDTQYF.

The CDR3 sequence is CASSLSRVGGGNTIYF. The CDR3 DNA is TGTGCCAGCAGCTTATCCCGAGTGGGTGGCGGAAACACCATATATTTT. V gene TRBV7-8 combines with J gene TRBJ1-3; D is unclear. V was cut by 2 bases and J by 4 bases, with 15 bases left in between. CDR1 and CDR2 (germline): SGHVS, FQNEAQ. CDR3 length: 16 residues.

The DNA of the CDR3 is TGTGCCAGTAGTATGAGTTGGGTCAACAATTCACCCCTCCACTTT. Its translation is CASSMSWVNNSPLHF. This chain connects TRBV19 to TRBJ1-6, with D uncertain. V was shortened by 3 bases and J by 7 bases, with 13 bases between the two germline ends. This CDR3 spans 15 amino acids. Germline CDR1 is LNHDA and CDR2 is SQIVND (reference sequence).